Listed below are T cell receptor beta chains from one sample, sequenced in a study of blood T cells in healthy people across ages. TCRdb used MiXCR to reprocess the 5' RACE reads, holding one entry per CDR3 protein. This sample yields 760,000 or so distinct CDR3 sequences, of which roughly 25% are seen a single time; 9.4% belongs to the top ten. In addition, the sample was reused for a study of T cells of mothers and their children.

Sequenced: blood. The origin of the receptors is a boy under 18 in good health. The CDR3 runs from the conserved cysteine through the conserved F or W. Fields, in order: CDR3 DNA, CDR3 protein, J gene, D gene, clone size, V gene. D genes are given only for firm matches. Clone size appears in some rows only: once, few, many, or a class for an expanded clone.

CDR3 DNA: TGTGCCATCAAGGATTTGGAAGAGACCCAGTACTTC
CDR3 protein: CAIKDLEETQYF
J gene: TRBJ2-5
D gene: -
clone size: -
V gene: TRBV10-3

CDR3 DNA: TGCGCCAGCAGCCAAGCTATTGATCAGCCCCAGCATTTT
CDR3 protein: CASSQAIDQPQHF
J gene: TRBJ1-5
D gene: -
clone size: few
V gene: TRBV4-3

CDR3 DNA: TGTGCCAGCAGCTGGTCGAGTAATTTCGCGGGGGGTGAAGAGACCCAGTACTTC
CDR3 protein: CASSWSSNFAGGEETQYF
J gene: TRBJ2-5
D gene: TRBD2
clone size: few
V gene: TRBV7-2

CDR3 DNA: TGTGCCAGCAGGGGGGCGAACACCGGGGAGCTGTTTTTT
CDR3 protein: CASRGANTGELFF
J gene: TRBJ2-2
D gene: -
clone size: few
V gene: TRBV12-3/TRBV12-4

CDR3 DNA: TGTGCCAGCAGCCAAACCGGGACCGTACCCTGGGAGACCCAGTACTTC
CDR3 protein: CASSQTGTVPWETQYF
J gene: TRBJ2-5
D gene: -
clone size: -
V gene: TRBV3-1

CDR3 DNA: TGTGCCAGCAGCTTACGACTAGATCAAGAGACCCAGTACTTC
CDR3 protein: CASSLRLDQETQYF
J gene: TRBJ2-5
D gene: -
clone size: few
V gene: TRBV7-9

CDR3 DNA: TGTGCCAGCAGCTTAGCGAGACAGGGCTATGGCTACACCTTC
CDR3 protein: CASSLARQGYGYTF
J gene: TRBJ1-2
D gene: TRBD1
clone size: few
V gene: TRBV7-2

CDR3 DNA: TGTGCCAGCAGCGCTTACGGGGGCGAGCAGTACTTC
CDR3 protein: CASSAYGGEQYF
J gene: TRBJ2-7
D gene: -
clone size: -
V gene: TRBV9

CDR3 DNA: TGTGCCAGCAGTTACCCTAAGGGGGCGGGAGAGGCAGATACGCAGTATTTT
CDR3 protein: CASSYPKGAGEADTQYF
J gene: TRBJ2-3
D gene: -
clone size: -
V gene: TRBV6-5

CDR3 DNA: TGTGCCAGCAGTCATCCGGGACAGGGGGCTAGCGGCTACACCTTC
CDR3 protein: CASSHPGQGASGYTF
J gene: TRBJ1-2
D gene: TRBD1
clone size: -
V gene: TRBV12-3/TRBV12-4

CDR3 DNA: TGTGCCAGCAGTTACTCCCCGGGACTAGCGTACGAGCAGTACTTC
CDR3 protein: CASSYSPGLAYEQYF
J gene: TRBJ2-7
D gene: TRBD2
clone size: -
V gene: TRBV6-6

CDR3 DNA: TGTGCCAGCGGCACCTCCCCCAGCTCCTACAATGAGCAGTTCTTC
CDR3 protein: CASGTSPSSYNEQFF
J gene: TRBJ2-1
D gene: -
clone size: few
V gene: TRBV27

CDR3 DNA: TGCAGCGTTGAGCGGTGGACAGAACAAGAGACCCAGTACTTC
CDR3 protein: CSVERWTEQETQYF
J gene: TRBJ2-5
D gene: -
clone size: -
V gene: TRBV29-1

CDR3 DNA: TGTGCCAGCAGCCCGACGGCAGGACTGGCCGGCCGGGAGCTGTTTTTT
CDR3 protein: CASSPTAGLAGRELFF
J gene: TRBJ2-2
D gene: -
clone size: -
V gene: TRBV3-1

CDR3 DNA: TGCAGTGCCCTGGAGTACGACACTGAAGCTTTCTTT
CDR3 protein: CSALEYDTEAFF
J gene: TRBJ1-1
D gene: -
clone size: -
V gene: TRBV20-1

CDR3 DNA: TGTGCCAGCAGCCCCCGGTTCAGCTCCTACAATGAGCAGTTCTTC
CDR3 protein: CASSPRFSSYNEQFF
J gene: TRBJ2-1
D gene: -
clone size: -
V gene: TRBV7-3

CDR3 DNA: TGTGCCAGCAGTTTACGGGAGAAAACCTACGAGCAGTACTTC
CDR3 protein: CASSLREKTYEQYF
J gene: TRBJ2-7
D gene: -
clone size: few
V gene: TRBV12-3/TRBV12-4